The rows below give T cell receptor beta chains drawn from one sample of a study of cytomegalovirus exposure and HLA in healthy donors. The table came from immunoSEQ multiplex PCR; TCRdb's copy has only in-frame clones and leaves some out. The sample yields about 67,000 clones, of which the top ten take up about 1.8%. The sequenced material came from PBMCs. Receptors originate from a woman in her twenties or thirties in good health and CMV-seronegative. Both conserved end residues are part of each CDR3. A D gene is named only where the DNA matches it firmly.

D gene	J gene	V gene	CDR3 protein	CDR3 DNA
NA	TRBJ2-7	TRBV27	CASSPLTSYEQYF	TGTGCCAGCAGTCCCTTGACTAGCTACGAGCAGTACTTC
TRBD1	TRBJ1-1	TRBV29-1	CSVVRTGGWMNTEAFF	TGCAGCGTTGTGAGGACAGGGGGCTGGATGAACACTGAAGCTTTCTTT
NA	TRBJ2-1	TRBV5-1	CASSREESSNEQFF	TGCGCCAGCAGCCGGGAAGAGTCTAGCAATGAGCAGTTCTTC
TRBD2	TRBJ2-7	TRBV5-1	CASSPDGLAGGQYF	TGCGCCAGCAGCCCGGATGGGCTAGCGGGCGGACAGTACTTC
NA	TRBJ1-1	TRBV28	CASRLKAGANTEAFF	TGTGCCAGCAGACTAAAGGCAGGGGCGAACACTGAAGCTTTCTTT
TRBD2	TRBJ2-4	TRBV2	CASSSSGSGKNIQYF	TGTGCCAGCAGCTCTAGCGGGAGCGGCAAAAACATTCAGTACTTC
TRBD2	TRBJ2-2	TRBV30	CAGSGLAGVTGELFF	TGTGCCGGGAGTGGGCTAGCGGGAGTCACCGGGGAGCTGTTTTTT
TRBD2	TRBJ2-7	TRBV7-8	CASSWTSGAIEQYF	TGTGCCAGCAGCTGGACTAGCGGGGCTATTGAGCAGTACTTC
TRBD1	TRBJ1-1	TRBV5-5	CASSSLPPGTVNTEAFF	TGTGCCAGCAGCTCGCTCCCTCCCGGGACAGTGAACACTGAAGCTTTCTTT
TRBD1	TRBJ1-1	TRBV9	CASSVVGTVNTEAFF	TGTGCCAGCAGCGTAGTGGGGACAGTAAACACTGAAGCTTTCTTT
NA	TRBJ1-1	TRBV2	CARVENAEAFF	TGTGCCAGAGTCGAGAACGCTGAAGCTTTCTTT
NA	TRBJ2-1	TRBV4-3	CASSQDRGNNEQFF	TGCGCCAGCAGCCAAGATAGGGGGAACAATGAGCAGTTCTTC
NA	TRBJ2-1	TRBV5-1	CASSSLTGENNEQFF	TGCGCCAGCAGCTCCCTGACGGGGGAAAACAATGAGCAGTTCTTC
NA	TRBJ1-1	TRBV29-1	CSVGMGGTEAFF	TGCAGCGTTGGGATGGGGGGCACTGAAGCTTTCTTT
NA	TRBJ1-1	TRBV6-1	CASSERRGRGGGTEAFF	TGTGCCAGCAGTGAGCGTCGTGGCAGGGGCGGGGGCACTGAAGCTTTCTTT
NA	TRBJ2-5	TRBV7-2	CASSLGGSNSPGETQYF	TGTGCCAGCAGCTTAGGGGGTTCAAACTCCCCGGGGGAGACCCAGTACTTC
NA	TRBJ2-7	TRBV20-1	CSARLQTEQYF	TGCAGTGCTAGATTACAGACCGAGCAGTACTTC